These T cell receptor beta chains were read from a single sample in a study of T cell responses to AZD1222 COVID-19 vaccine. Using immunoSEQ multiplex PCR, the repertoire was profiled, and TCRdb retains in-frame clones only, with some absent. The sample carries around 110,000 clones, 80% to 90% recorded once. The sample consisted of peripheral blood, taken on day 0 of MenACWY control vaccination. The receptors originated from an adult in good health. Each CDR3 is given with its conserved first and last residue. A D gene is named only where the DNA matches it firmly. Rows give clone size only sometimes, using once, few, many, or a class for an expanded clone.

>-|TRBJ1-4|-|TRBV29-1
CSGGQGREKLFF
TGCAGCGGGGGGCAGGGACGTGAAAAACTGTTTTTT
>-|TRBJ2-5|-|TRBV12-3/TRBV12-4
CASSPGVQETQYF
TGTGCCAGCAGTCCAGGGGTTCAAGAGACCCAGTACTTC
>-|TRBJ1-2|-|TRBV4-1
CASSQDDRQVGGYTF
TGCGCCAGCAGCCAAGACGACCGTCAGGTGGGTGGCTACACCTTC
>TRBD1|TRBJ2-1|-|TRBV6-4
CASSVVQDRGWTGCNEQFF
TGTGCCAGCAGTGTAGTCCAGGACAGGGGTTGGACGGGCTGCAATGAGCAGTTCTTC
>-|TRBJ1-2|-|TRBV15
CATSRIGGADGYTF
TGTGCCACCAGCAGGATTGGGGGGGCTGATGGCTACACCTTC
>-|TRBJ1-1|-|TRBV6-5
CASSHRGSNTEAFF
TGTGCCAGCAGCCACCGGGGTTCGAACACTGAAGCTTTCTTT
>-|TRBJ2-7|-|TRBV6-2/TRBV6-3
CASSYTRVENYEQYF
TGTGCCAGCAGTTACACCAGGGTAGAAAATTACGAGCAGTACTTC
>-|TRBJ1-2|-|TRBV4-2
CASSQELRGADYGYTF
TGTGCCAGCAGCCAAGAATTGAGGGGGGCTGACTATGGCTACACCTTC
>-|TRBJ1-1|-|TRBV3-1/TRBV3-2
CASSQQKKGTEAFF
TGTGCCAGCAGCCAGCAAAAAAAGGGGACTGAAGCTTTCTTT
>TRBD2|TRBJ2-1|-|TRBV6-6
CASSRLPSGGPKNEQFF
TGTGCCAGCAGTCGATTACCTAGCGGGGGGCCTAAGAACGAGCAGTTCTTC
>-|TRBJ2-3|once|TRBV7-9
CASSLVSHGMQYF
TGTGCCAGCAGCTTAGTAAGCCACGGAATGCAGTATTTT
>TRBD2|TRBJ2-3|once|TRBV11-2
CASSPQRGSTDTQYF
TGTGCCAGCAGCCCCCAGCGGGGGAGCACAGATACGCAGTATTTT
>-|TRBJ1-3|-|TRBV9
CASSVGGAGNTIYF
TGTGCCAGCAGCGTAGGGGGGGCTGGAAACACCATATATTTT
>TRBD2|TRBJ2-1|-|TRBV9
CASSAAPSGGSEGEQFF
TGTGCCAGCAGCGCAGCTCCTAGCGGGGGTTCGGAGGGTGAGCAGTTCTTC
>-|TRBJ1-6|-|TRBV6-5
CASSYRGSYNSPLHF
TGTGCCAGCAGTTACCGGGGATCCTATAATTCACCCCTCCACTTT
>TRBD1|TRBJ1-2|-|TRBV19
CASSMRSGQGVGYTF
TGTGCCAGTAGTATGCGATCGGGACAGGGAGTCGGCTACACCTTC
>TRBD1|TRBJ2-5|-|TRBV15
CATSRDRGQETQYF
TGTGCCACCAGCAGAGACAGGGGGCAAGAGACCCAGTACTTC
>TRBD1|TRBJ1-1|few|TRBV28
CASSFGQGRGVNTEAFF
TGTGCCAGCAGTTTTGGACAGGGCCGGGGGGTTAACACTGAAGCTTTCTTT
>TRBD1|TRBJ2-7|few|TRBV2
CASRASTGWDYEQYF
TGTGCCAGCAGAGCCTCGACAGGGTGGGACTACGAGCAGTACTTC
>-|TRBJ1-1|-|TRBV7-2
CASSLFRDTEAFF
TGTGCCAGCAGCTTATTCAGGGACACTGAAGCTTTCTTT
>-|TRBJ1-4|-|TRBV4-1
CASSQLPGPNEKLFF
TGCGCCAGCAGCCAACTGCCGGGGCCAAATGAAAAACTGTTTTTT
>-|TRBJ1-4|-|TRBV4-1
CASSQAFLPGSTPEKLFF
TGCGCCAGCAGCCAAGCGTTCTTGCCAGGGTCAACTCCTGAAAAACTGTTTTTT
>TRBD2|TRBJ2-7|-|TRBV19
CATANGAGGYEQYF
TGTGCCACCGCGAACGGAGCGGGGGGGTACGAGCAGTACTTC
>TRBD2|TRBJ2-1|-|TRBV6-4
CASSMRGDMERLFF
TGTGCCAGCAGTATGCGGGGGGATATGGAAAGGCTGTTCTTC
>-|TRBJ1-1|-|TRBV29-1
CSVESGGPNTEAFF
TGCAGCGTTGAAAGCGGGGGTCCGAACACTGAAGCTTTCTTT
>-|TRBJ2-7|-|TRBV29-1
CSVVADSYEQYF
TGCAGCGTTGTGGCCGACTCCTACGAGCAGTACTTC
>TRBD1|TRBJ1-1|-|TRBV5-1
CASRGQGVGNTEAFF
TGCGCCAGCAGGGGACAGGGAGTTGGAAACACTGAAGCTTTCTTT
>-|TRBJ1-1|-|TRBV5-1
CASSSGMVNTEAFF
TGCGCCAGCAGCTCTGGAATGGTGAACACTGAAGCTTTCTTT
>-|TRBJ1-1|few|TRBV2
CASSKQGLAEAFF
TGTGCCAGCAGTAAACAGGGATTGGCTGAAGCTTTCTTT
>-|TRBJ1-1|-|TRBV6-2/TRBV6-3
CASSYTSGTEAFF
TGTGCCAGCAGTTATACATCGGGCACTGAAGCTTTCTTT
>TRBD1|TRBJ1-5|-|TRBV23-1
CASSQPPQGARGTTSNQPQHF
TGCGCCAGCAGTCAACCCCCACAGGGGGCGCGGGGCACCACTAGCAATCAGCCCCAGCATTTT
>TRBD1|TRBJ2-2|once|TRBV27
CASHMGQGLSNTGELFF
TGTGCCAGCCACATGGGACAGGGCCTTTCGAACACCGGGGAGCTGTTTTTT
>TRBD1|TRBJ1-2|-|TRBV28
CASSLGQGDYGYTF
TGTGCCAGCAGTTTAGGGCAGGGGGACTATGGCTACACCTTC
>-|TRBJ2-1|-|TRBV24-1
CATSETNNEQFF
TGTGCCACCAGTGAGACAAACAATGAGCAGTTCTTC
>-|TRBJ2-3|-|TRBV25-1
CASSAGRGQHGDTQYF
TGTGCCAGCAGTGCCGGGAGGGGACAGCACGGGGATACGCAGTATTTT
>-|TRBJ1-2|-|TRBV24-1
CATSDFRRGQLNYGYTF
TGTGCCACCAGTGATTTCCGGAGGGGCCAACTTAACTATGGCTACACCTTC
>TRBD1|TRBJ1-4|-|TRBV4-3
CASSQEGLQGGEKLFF
TGCGCCAGCAGCCAAGAGGGGCTACAGGGGGGTGAAAAACTGTTTTTT
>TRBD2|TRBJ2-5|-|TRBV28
CASSLGLEGTQYF
TGTGCCAGCAGTCTTGGACTAGAGGGGACCCAGTACTTC
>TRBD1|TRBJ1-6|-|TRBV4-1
CASSPRDSYNSPLHF
TGCGCCAGCAGCCCGCGGGACAGTTATAATTCACCCCTCCACTTT
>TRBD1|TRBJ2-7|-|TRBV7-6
CASSDPRQGDYEQYF
TGTGCCAGCAGCGACCCGCGACAGGGAGATTACGAGCAGTACTTC
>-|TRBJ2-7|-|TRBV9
CASSPGQSSSYEQYF
TGTGCCAGCAGCCCTGGACAGTCTTCCTCCTACGAGCAGTACTTC
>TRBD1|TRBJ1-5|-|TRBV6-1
CASSEEGQGDF
TGTGCCAGCAGTGAAGAGGGACAGGGGGATTTT
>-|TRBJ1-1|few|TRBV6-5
CASSYKTAHMNTEAFF
TGTGCCAGCAGTTACAAAACCGCACACATGAACACTGAAGCTTTCTTT
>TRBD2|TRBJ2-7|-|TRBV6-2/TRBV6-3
CASSPPRGGPTYEQYF
TGTGCCAGCAGCCCCCCGCGCGGGGGACCCACCTACGAGCAGTACTTC